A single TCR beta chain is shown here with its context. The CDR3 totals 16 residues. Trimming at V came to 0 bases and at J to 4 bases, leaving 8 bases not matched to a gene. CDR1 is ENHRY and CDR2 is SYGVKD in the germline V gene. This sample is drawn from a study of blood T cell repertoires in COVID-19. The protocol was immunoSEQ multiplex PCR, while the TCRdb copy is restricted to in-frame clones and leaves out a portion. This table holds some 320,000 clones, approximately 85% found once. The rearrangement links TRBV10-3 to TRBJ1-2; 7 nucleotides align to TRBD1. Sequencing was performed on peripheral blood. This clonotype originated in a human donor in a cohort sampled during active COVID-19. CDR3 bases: TGTGCCATCAGTGAGTCAAACCAGGGACAGCTCTATGGCTACACCTTC. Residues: CAISESNQGQLYGYTF.